A selection of T cell receptor beta chains follows, all from one sample in a study of cytomegalovirus exposure and HLA in healthy donors. Some clones are missing from TCRdb's copy, which holds only in-frame ones; the method was immunoSEQ multiplex PCR. The repertoire consists of about 170,000 clones, with about four fifths occurring once and the leading ten covering 0.75% to 0.9%. Specimen: PBMCs. Receptor source: a woman aged 18-29 years in good health and CMV-seronegative. The CDR3 runs from the conserved cysteine through the conserved F or W. Fields, in order: D gene, J gene, CDR3 length, V gene, clone size, CDR3 protein, CDR3 DNA. A D gene is named only where the DNA matches it firmly. Where a row states a size, it is once, few, many or the class of an expanded clone; other rows omit it.

D: .; J: TRBJ2-3; length: 14; V: TRBV30; size: .; CDR3: CAWGGGPSTDTQYF; DNA: TGTGCCTGGGGCGGGGGCCCTAGCACAGATACGCAGTATTTT
D: .; J: TRBJ2-5; length: 14; V: TRBV18; size: .; CDR3: CASSPPNRQETQYF; DNA: TGTGCCAGCTCACCCCCGAACCGGCAAGAGACCCAGTACTTC
D: .; J: TRBJ2-7; length: 14; V: TRBV28; size: few; CDR3: CASSPGIFPYEQYF; DNA: TGTGCCAGCAGTCCGGGGATTTTTCCCTACGAGCAGTACTTC
D: .; J: TRBJ1-4; length: 20; V: TRBV7-3; size: once; CDR3: CASSSTMFGGTTTAREKLFF; DNA: TGTGCCAGCAGCTCAACCATGTTCGGAGGGACGACAACAGCGAGAGAAAAACTGTTTTTT
D: .; J: TRBJ2-3; length: 17; V: TRBV29-1; size: .; CDR3: CSVEYAGLLIEADTQYF; DNA: TGCAGCGTTGAATATGCAGGGTTGCTAATTGAGGCAGATACGCAGTATTTT
D: TRBD1; J: TRBJ1-3; length: 18; V: TRBV4-3; size: .; CDR3: CASSPSPAGQRSGNTIYF; DNA: TGCGCCAGCAGCCCATCGCCCGCGGGACAGAGGTCTGGAAACACCATATATTTT
D: .; J: TRBJ1-1; length: 15; V: TRBV5-4; size: few; CDR3: CASSLGAGRGTEAFF; DNA: TGTGCCAGCAGCTTGGGGGCAGGGCGGGGGACTGAAGCTTTCTTT
D: TRBD2; J: TRBJ2-3; length: 18; V: TRBV18; size: .; CDR3: CASSPREGLAGSTDTQYF; DNA: TGTGCCAGCTCACCACGGGAGGGACTAGCGGGAAGCACAGATACGCAGTATTTT
D: TRBD1; J: TRBJ2-7; length: 16; V: TRBV7-9; size: .; CDR3: CASSLSRGQGYYEQYF; DNA: TGTGCCAGCAGTCTATCTCGTGGACAGGGGTACTACGAGCAGTACTTC
D: .; J: TRBJ2-7; length: 15; V: TRBV18; size: .; CDR3: CASSPQDWYSYEQYF; DNA: TGTGCCAGCTCACCACAAGACTGGTACTCCTACGAGCAGTACTTC
D: .; J: TRBJ2-5; length: 14; V: TRBV21-1; size: .; CDR3: CASSKGSEPGTQYF; DNA: TGTGCCAGCAGCAAGGGTAGCGAGCCGGGGACCCAGTACTTC
D: TRBD2; J: TRBJ2-1; length: 15; V: TRBV5-6; size: few; CDR3: CASSSRLASDNEQFF; DNA: TGTGCCAGCAGCTCGAGACTAGCCTCCGACAATGAGCAGTTCTTC
D: .; J: TRBJ1-3; length: 14; V: TRBV19; size: .; CDR3: CASSPRGHGNTIYF; DNA: TGTGCCAGTAGCCCTCGTGGCCACGGAAACACCATATATTTT
D: .; J: TRBJ1-2; length: 14; V: TRBV6-5; size: .; CDR3: CAGTPFTGNYGYTF; DNA: TGTGCCGGCACCCCATTTACAGGGAACTATGGCTACACCTTC
D: TRBD2; J: TRBJ2-3; length: 18; V: TRBV7-9; size: .; CDR3: CGQSILLAGRPSVDTQYF; DNA: TGTGGACAGTCTATCCTCTTAGCGGGACGACCCTCCGTAGATACGCAGTATTTT
D: .; J: TRBJ2-3; length: 15; V: TRBV7-2; size: .; CDR3: CASSQNSGSTDTQYF; DNA: TGTGCCAGCAGCCAGAATAGCGGTAGCACAGATACGCAGTATTTT
D: .; J: TRBJ2-1; length: 13; V: TRBV10-3; size: .; CDR3: CAISGSGVNEQFF; DNA: TGTGCCATCAGTGGGTCAGGGGTGAATGAGCAGTTCTTC
D: .; J: TRBJ2-7; length: 17; V: TRBV21-1; size: .; CDR3: CASSKGIASGSSYEQYF; DNA: TGTGCCAGCAGCAAAGGAATAGCTAGCGGGAGCTCCTACGAGCAGTACTTC
D: .; J: TRBJ1-5; length: 16; V: TRBV18; size: .; CDR3: CASSPLPRGSNQPQHF; DNA: TGTGCCAGCTCACCTCTTCCAAGGGGCAGCAATCAGCCCCAGCATTTT
D: .; J: TRBJ1-1; length: 16; V: TRBV5-1; size: .; CDR3: CASSLGYSTSNTEAFF; DNA: TGCGCCAGCAGCTTGGGGTACAGCACCTCGAACACTGAAGCTTTCTTT
D: TRBD1; J: TRBJ2-7; length: 14; V: TRBV19; size: .; CDR3: CASRPGTGGSEQYF; DNA: TGTGCCAGTAGACCCGGGACAGGGGGCAGCGAGCAGTACTTC
D: TRBD2; J: TRBJ2-7; length: 17; V: TRBV11-3; size: .; CDR3: CASSLTWDGLVPAEQYF; DNA: TGTGCCAGCAGCTTAACGTGGGACGGACTAGTCCCTGCCGAGCAGTACTTC
D: .; J: TRBJ2-1; length: 13; V: TRBV29-1; size: .; CDR3: CSGSKSSYNEQFF; DNA: TGCAGCGGGTCAAAGAGCTCCTACAATGAGCAGTTCTTC
D: .; J: TRBJ1-3; length: 15; V: TRBV25-1; size: .; CDR3: CASSEAGGRGNTIYF; DNA: TGTGCCAGCAGTGAAGCTGGAGGGCGCGGAAACACCATATATTTT
D: TRBD1; J: TRBJ2-7; length: 13; V: TRBV5-6; size: once; CDR3: CASSQGQRFEQYF; DNA: TGTGCCAGCAGCCAGGGACAGCGATTCGAGCAGTACTTC
D: TRBD1; J: TRBJ2-2; length: 15; V: TRBV6-1; size: .; CDR3: CASRTIRGQVGELFF; DNA: TGTGCCAGCAGGACGATCAGGGGGCAGGTCGGGGAGCTGTTTTTT